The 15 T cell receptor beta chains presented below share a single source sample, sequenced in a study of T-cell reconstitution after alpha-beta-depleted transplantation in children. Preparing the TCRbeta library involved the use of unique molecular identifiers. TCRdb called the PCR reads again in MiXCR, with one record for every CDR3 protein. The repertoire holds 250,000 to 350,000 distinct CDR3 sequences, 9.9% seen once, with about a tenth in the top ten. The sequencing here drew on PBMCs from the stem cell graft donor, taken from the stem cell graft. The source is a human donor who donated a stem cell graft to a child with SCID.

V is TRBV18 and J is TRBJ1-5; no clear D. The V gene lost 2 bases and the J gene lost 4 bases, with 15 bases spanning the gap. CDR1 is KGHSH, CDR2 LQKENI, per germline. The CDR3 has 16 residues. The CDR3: CASSPWDLGDNQPQHF. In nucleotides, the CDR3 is TGTGCCAGCTCACCATGGGATTTGGGAGATAATCAGCCCCAGCATTTT.

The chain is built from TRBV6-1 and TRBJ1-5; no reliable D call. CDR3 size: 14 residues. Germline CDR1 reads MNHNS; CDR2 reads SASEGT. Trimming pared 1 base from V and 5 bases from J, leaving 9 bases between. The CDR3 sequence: CASSEGGNDQPQHF. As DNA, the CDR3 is TGTGCCAGCAGTGAAGGTGGCAATGATCAGCCCCAGCATTTT.

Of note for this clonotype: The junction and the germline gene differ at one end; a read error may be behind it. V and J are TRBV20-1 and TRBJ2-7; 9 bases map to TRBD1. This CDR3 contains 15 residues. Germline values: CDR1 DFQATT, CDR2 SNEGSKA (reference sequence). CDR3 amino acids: CSASTPGQGLYEKYF. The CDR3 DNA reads TGCAGTGCTAGCACCCCGGGACAGGGCCTCTACGAGAAGTACTTC.

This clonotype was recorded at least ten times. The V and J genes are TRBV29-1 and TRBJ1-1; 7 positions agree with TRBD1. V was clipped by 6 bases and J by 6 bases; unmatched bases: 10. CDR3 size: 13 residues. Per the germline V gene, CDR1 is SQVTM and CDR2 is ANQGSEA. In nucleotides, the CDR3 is TGCAGCGTCGCAGACAGGGCGTGGGCTGAAGCTTTCTTT. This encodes CSVADRAWAEAFF.

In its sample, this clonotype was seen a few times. CDR3 in amino acids: CASSPTRVLTTGELFF. The CDR3 DNA follows: TGTGCCAGCAGCCCAACCCGTGTACTTACTACCGGGGAGCTGTTTTTT. The V gene is TRBV3-1, the J gene TRBJ2-2, with no clear D. The CDR3 loop spans 16 amino acids. Trimming cost V 4 bases and J 5 bases, with 17 bases left between them. Germline-derived CDR1 and CDR2 are LGHDT and YNNKEL (reference sequence).

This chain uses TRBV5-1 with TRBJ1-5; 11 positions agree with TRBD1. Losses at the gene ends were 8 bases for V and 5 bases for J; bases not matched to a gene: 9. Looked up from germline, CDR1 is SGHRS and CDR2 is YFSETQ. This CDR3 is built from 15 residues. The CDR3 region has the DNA TGCGCCAGTAGCCTCGGGACAGGGGGTTATCAGCCCCAGCATTTT. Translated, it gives CASSLGTGGYQPQHF. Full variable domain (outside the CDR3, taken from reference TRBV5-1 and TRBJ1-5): KAGVTQTPRYLIKTRGQQVTLSCSPISGHRSVSWYQQTPGQGLQFLFEYFSETQRNKGNFPGRFSGRQFSNSRSEMNVSTLELGDSALYLCASSLGTGGYQPQHFGDGTRLSIL.

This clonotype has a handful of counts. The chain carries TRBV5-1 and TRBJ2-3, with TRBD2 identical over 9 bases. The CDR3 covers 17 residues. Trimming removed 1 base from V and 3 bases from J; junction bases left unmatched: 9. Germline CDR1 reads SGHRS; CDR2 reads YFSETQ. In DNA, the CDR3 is TGCGCCAGCAGCTTGAGCAGCGCGGGGGGGTTTACAGATACGCAGTATTTT. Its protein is CASSLSSAGGFTDTQYF.

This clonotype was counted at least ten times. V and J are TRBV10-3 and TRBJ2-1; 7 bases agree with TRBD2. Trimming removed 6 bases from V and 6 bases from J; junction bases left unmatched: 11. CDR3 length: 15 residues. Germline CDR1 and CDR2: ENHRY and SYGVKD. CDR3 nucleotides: TGTGCCATCAGGGGAGAGGGTGGACTAGGCAATGAGCAGTTCTTC. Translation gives CAIRGEGGLGNEQFF.

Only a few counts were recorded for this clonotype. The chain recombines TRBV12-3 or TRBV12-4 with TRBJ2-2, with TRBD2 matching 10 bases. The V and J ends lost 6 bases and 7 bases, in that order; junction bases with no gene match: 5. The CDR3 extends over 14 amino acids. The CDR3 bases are TGTGCCAGCAGCCCAAGCGGGGGGGTCGGGGAGCTGTTTTTT. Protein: CASSPSGGVGELFF.

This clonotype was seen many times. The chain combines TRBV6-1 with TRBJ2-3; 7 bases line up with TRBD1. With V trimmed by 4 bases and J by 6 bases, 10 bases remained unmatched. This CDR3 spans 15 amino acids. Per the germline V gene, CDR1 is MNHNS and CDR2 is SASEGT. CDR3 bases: TGTGCCAGCAGTGTGGAGCCAGGGGGTCCGGATACGCAGTATTTT. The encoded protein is CASSVEPGGPDTQYF.

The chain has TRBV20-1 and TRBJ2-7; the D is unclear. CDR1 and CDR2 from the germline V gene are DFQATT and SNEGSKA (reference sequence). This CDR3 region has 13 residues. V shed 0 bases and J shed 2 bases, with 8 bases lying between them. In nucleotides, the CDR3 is TGCAGTGCTAGAGACCTGCAAACCTACGAGCAGTACTTC. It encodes CSARDLQTYEQYF.

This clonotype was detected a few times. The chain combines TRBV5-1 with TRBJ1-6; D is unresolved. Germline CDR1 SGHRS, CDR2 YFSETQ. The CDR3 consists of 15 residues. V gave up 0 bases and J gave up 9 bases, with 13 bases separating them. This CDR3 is CASSLAGPGSSPLHF. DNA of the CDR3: TGCGCCAGCAGCTTGGCCGGGCCTGGGAGTTCACCCCTCCACTTT.

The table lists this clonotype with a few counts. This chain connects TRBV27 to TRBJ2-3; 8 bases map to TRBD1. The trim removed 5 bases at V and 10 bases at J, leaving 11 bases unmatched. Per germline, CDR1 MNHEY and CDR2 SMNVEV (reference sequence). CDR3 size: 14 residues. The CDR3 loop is CASSPLGTGSPQYF. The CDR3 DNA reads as TGTGCCAGCAGTCCGCTAGGGACAGGCAGCCCGCAGTATTTT.

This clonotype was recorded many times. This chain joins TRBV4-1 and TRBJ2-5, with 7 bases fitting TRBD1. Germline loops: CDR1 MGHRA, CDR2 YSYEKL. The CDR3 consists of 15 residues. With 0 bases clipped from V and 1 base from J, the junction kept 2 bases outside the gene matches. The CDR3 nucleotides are TGCGCCAGCAGCCAAGATGCAGGGGGCCAAGAGACCCAGTACTTC. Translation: CASSQDAGGQETQYF.

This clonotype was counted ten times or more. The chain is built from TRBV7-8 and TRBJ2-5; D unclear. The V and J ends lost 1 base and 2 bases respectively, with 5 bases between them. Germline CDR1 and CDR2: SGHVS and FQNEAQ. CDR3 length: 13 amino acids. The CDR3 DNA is TGTGCCAGCAGCTTAGTTCAGCAAGAGACCCAGTACTTC. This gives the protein CASSLVQQETQYF.